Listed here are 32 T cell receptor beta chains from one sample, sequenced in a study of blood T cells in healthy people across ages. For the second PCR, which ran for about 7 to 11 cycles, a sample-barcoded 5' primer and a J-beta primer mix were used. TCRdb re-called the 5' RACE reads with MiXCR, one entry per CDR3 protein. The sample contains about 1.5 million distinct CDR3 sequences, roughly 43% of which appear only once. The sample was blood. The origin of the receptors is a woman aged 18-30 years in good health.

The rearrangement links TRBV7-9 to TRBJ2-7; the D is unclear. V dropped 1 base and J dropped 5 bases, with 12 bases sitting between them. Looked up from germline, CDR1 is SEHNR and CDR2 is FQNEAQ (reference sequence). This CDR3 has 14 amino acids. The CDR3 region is CASSLGGSNHEQYF. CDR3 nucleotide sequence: TGTGCCAGCAGCTTAGGTGGCAGTAATCACGAGCAGTACTTC.

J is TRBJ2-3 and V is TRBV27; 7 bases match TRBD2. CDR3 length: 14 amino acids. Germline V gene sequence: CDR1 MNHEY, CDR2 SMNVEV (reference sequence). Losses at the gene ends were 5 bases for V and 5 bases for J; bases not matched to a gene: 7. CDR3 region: CASSPGGGVDTQYF. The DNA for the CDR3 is TGTGCCAGCAGTCCGGGGGGAGGGGTAGATACGCAGTATTTT.

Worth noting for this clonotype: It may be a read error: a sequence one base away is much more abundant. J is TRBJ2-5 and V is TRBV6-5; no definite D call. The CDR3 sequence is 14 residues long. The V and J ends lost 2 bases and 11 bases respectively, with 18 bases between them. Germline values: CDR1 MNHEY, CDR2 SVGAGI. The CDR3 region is CASSYRLPAGEQYF. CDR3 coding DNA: TGTGCCAGCAGTTACCGTCTTCCTGCTGGTGAGCAGTACTTC.

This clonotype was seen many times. CDR3 loop: CASSQLRTGDWYNEQFF. The CDR3 DNA sequence: TGCGCCAGCAGCCAACTACGGACAGGGGATTGGTACAATGAGCAGTTCTTC. The genes are TRBV4-3 and TRBJ2-1, with 9 bases that match TRBD1. Germline-derived CDR1 and CDR2 are LGHNA and YSLEER. The CDR3 totals 17 residues. V shed 2 bases, J shed 4 bases, and the junction held 9 bases outside the gene matches.

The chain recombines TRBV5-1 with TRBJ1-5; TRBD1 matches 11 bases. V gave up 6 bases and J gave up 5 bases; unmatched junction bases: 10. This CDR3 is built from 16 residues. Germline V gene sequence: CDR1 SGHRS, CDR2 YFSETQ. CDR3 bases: TGCGCCAGCATCCCAGGGACAGGGGGAATGGATCAGCCCCAGCATTTT. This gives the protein CASIPGTGGMDQPQHF.

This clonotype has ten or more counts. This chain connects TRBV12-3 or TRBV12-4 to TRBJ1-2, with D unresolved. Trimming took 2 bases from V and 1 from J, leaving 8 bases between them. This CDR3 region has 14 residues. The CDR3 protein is CASSLSPGNYGYTF. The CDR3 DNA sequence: TGTGCCAGCAGTTTATCTCCGGGTAACTATGGCTACACCTTC.

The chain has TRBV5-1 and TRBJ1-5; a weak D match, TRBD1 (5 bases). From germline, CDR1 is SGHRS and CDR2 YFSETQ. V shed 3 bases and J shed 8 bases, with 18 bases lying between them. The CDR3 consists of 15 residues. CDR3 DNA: TGCGCCAGCAGCTCGGGGGGTTCCCAAGGGGAGCCCCAGCATTTT. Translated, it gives CASSSGGSQGEPQHF. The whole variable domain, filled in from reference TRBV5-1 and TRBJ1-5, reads KAGVTQTPRYLIKTRGQQVTLSCSPISGHRSVSWYQQTPGQGLQFLFEYFSETQRNKGNFPGRFSGRQFSNSRSEMNVSTLELGDSALYLCASSSGGSQGEPQHFGDGTRLSIL.

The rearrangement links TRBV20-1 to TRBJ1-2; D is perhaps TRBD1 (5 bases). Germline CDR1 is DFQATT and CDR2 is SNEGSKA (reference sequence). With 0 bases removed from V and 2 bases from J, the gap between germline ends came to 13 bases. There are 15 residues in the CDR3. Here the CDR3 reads CSARDSWTKNYGYTF. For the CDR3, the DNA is TGCAGTGCTAGAGACTCCTGGACAAAGAACTATGGCTACACCTTC.

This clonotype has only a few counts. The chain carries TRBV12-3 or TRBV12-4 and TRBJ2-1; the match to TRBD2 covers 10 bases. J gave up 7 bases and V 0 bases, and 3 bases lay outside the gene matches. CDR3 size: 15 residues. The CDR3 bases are TGTGCCAGCAGTTTAGCGACTAGCGGGTTAAATGAGCAGTTCTTC. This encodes CASSLATSGLNEQFF.

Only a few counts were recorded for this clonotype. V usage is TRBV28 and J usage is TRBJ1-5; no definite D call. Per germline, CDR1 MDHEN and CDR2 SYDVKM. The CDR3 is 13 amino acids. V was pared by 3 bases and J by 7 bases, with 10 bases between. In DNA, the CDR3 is TGTGCCAGCAGTTTTAACCTGTTCCAGCCCCAGCATTTT. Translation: CASSFNLFQPQHF.

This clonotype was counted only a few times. CDR3 in DNA: TGTGCCATCAGTGCGGGCAGTTTGAACACTGAAGCTTTCTTT. This encodes CAISAGSLNTEAFF. V and J are TRBV10-3 and TRBJ1-1; no firm D call. CDR3 length equals 14 residues. The V gene lost 4 bases and the J gene lost 0 bases, with 9 bases spanning the gap. CDR1 is ENHRY and CDR2 is SYGVKD in the germline V gene.

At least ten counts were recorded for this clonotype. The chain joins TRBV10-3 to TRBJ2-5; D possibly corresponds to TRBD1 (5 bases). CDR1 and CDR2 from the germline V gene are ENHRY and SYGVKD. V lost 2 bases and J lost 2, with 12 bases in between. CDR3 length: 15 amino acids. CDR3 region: CAISEPTDDQETQYF. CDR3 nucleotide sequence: TGTGCCATCAGTGAGCCGACAGATGATCAAGAGACCCAGTACTTC.

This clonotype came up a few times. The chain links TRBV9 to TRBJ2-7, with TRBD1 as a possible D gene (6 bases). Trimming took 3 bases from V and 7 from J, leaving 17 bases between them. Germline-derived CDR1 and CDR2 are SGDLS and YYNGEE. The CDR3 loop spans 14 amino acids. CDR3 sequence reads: CASSGTGTTGEQYF. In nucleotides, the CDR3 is TGTGCCAGCAGCGGGACCGGGACAACGGGAGAGCAGTACTTC.

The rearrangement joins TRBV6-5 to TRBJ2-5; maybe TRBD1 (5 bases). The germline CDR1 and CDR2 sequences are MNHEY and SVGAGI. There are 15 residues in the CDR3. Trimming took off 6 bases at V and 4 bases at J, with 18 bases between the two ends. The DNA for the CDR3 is TGTGCCAGCAGCCCCGTCGCTCAGGGAAGAGAGACCCAGTACTTC. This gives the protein CASSPVAQGRETQYF.

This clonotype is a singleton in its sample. The CDR3 region is CATSSGRVPKNIQYF. The DNA of the CDR3 is TGTGCCACCAGCAGCGGAAGGGTCCCGAAAAACATTCAGTACTTC. The gene calls are TRBV15 and TRBJ2-4; D remains ambiguous. This CDR3 comprises 15 residues. Germline loops: CDR1 LNHNV, CDR2 YYDKDF (reference sequence). V was pared by 3 bases and J by 4 bases, with 13 bases between.

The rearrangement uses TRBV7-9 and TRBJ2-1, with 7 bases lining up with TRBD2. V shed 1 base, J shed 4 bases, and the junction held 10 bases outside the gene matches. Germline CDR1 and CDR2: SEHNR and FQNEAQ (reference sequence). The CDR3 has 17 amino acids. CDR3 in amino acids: CASSLVAVRETYNEQFF. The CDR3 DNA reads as TGTGCCAGCAGCTTAGTTGCGGTGCGGGAGACATACAATGAGCAGTTCTTC.

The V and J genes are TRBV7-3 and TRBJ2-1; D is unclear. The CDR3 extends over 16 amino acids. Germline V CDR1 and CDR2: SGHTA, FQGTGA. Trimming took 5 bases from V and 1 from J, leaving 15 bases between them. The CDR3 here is CASSPLPVRSYNEQFF. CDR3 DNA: TGTGCCAGCAGCCCCTTGCCAGTCCGTTCCTACAATGAGCAGTTCTTC.

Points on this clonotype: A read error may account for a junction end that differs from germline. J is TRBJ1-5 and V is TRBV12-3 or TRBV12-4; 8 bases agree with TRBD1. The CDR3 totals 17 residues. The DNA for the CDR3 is TGTGCCAGCAGTTTGGCCGGGACAGGCTATAGCAGTCAGCCCCAGCATTTT. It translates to CASSLAGTGYSSQPQHF.

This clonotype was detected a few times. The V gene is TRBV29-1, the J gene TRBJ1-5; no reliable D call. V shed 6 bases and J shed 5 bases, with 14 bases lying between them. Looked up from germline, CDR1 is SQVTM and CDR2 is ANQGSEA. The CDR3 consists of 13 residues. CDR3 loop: CSVSRHGDQPQHF. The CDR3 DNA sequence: TGCAGCGTATCCCGGCACGGCGATCAGCCCCAGCATTTT. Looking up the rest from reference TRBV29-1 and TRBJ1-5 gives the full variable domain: SAVISQKPSRDICQRGTSLTIQCQVDSQVTMMFWYRQQPGQSLTLIATANQGSEATYESGFVIDKFPISRPNLTFSTLTVSNMSPEDSSIYLCSVSRHGDQPQHFGDGTRLSIL.

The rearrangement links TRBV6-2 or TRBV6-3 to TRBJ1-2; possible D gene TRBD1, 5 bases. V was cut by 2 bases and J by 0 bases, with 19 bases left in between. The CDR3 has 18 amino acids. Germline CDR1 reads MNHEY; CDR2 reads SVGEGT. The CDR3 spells CASSYGTAQFLANYGYTF. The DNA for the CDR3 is TGTGCCAGCAGTTACGGGACGGCGCAGTTTTTAGCTAACTATGGCTACACCTTC.

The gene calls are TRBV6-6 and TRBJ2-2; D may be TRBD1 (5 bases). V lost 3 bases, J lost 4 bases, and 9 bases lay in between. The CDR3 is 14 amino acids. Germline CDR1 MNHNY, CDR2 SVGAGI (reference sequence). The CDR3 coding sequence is TGTGCCAGCAGTTATAAGGGGCGCACCGGGGAGCTGTTTTTT. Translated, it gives CASSYKGRTGELFF.

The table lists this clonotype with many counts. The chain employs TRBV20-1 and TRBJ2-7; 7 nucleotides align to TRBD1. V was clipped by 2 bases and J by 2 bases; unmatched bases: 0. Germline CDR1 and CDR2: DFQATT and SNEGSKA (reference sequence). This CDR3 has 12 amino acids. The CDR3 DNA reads TGCAGTGCTAGACAGGGGGCCTACGAGCAGTACTTC. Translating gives CSARQGAYEQYF.

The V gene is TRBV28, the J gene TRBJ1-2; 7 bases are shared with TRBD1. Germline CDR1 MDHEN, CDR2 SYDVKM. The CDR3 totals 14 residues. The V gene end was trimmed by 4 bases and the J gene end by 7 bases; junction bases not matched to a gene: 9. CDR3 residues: CASSYIDREAGYTF. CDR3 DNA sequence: TGTGCCAGCAGTTATATCGACAGGGAGGCTGGCTACACCTTC.

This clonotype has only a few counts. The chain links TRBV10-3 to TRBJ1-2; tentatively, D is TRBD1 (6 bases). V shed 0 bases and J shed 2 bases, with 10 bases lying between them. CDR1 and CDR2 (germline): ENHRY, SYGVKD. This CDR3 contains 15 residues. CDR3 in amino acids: CAISESGGANYGYTF. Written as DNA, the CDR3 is TGTGCCATCAGTGAGTCAGGGGGGGCGAACTATGGCTACACCTTC.

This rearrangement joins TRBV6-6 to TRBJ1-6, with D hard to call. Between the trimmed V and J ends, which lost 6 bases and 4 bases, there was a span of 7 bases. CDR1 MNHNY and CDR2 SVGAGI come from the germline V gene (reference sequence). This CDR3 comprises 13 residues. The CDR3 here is CASSGDYNSPLHF. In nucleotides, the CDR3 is TGTGCCAGCAGCGGGGATTATAATTCACCCCTCCACTTT.

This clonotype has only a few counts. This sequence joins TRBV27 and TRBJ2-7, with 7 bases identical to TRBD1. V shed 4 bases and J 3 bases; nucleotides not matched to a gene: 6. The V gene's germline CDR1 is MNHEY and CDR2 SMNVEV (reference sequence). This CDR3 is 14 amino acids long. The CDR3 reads CASSSHTGVYEQYF. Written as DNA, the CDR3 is TGTGCCAGCAGTTCACACACAGGGGTCTACGAGCAGTACTTC.

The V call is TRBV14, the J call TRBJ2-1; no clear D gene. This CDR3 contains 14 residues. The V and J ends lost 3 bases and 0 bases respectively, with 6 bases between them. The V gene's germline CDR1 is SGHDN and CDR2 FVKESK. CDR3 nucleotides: TGTGCCAGCAGCCACTTAGGCTCCTACAATGAGCAGTTCTTC. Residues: CASSHLGSYNEQFF.

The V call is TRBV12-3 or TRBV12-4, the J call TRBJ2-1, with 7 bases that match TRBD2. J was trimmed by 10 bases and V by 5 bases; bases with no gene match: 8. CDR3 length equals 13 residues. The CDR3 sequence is CASSAGTNHEQFF. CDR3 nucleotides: TGTGCCAGCAGTGCCGGGACTAACCACGAGCAGTTCTTC.

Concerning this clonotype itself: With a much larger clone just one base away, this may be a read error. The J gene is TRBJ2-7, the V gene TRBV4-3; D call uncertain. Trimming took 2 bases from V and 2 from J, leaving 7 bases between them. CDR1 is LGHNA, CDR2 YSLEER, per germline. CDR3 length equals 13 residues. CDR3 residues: CASSQRVTYEQYF. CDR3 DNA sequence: TGCGCCAGCAGCCAACGGGTAACCTACGAGCAGTACTTC.

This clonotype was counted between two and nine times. Written as DNA, the CDR3 is TGCGCCAGCAGTCTAGAACCTCAGCGGGGCCACGAGCAGTACTTC. Protein sequence: CASSLEPQRGHEQYF. V is TRBV5-1 and J is TRBJ2-7; 7 nucleotides line up with TRBD2. CDR1 is SGHRS and CDR2 is YFSETQ in the germline V gene. V lost 5 bases and J lost 5; bases outside the gene matches: 13. The CDR3 totals 15 residues.

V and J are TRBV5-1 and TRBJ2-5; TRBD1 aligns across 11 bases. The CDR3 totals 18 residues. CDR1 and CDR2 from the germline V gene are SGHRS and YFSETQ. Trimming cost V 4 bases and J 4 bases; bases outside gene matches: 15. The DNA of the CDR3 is TGCGCCAGCAGCCCGGGACAGGGGGTTTTGGTTGTATTAGAGACCCAGTACTTC. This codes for CASSPGQGVLVVLETQYF.

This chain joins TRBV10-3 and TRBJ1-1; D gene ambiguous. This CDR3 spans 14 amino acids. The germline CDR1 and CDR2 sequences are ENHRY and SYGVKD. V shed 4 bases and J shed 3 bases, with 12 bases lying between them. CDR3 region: CAISALFEDTEAFF. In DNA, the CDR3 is TGTGCCATCAGTGCTCTCTTTGAGGACACTGAAGCTTTCTTT.